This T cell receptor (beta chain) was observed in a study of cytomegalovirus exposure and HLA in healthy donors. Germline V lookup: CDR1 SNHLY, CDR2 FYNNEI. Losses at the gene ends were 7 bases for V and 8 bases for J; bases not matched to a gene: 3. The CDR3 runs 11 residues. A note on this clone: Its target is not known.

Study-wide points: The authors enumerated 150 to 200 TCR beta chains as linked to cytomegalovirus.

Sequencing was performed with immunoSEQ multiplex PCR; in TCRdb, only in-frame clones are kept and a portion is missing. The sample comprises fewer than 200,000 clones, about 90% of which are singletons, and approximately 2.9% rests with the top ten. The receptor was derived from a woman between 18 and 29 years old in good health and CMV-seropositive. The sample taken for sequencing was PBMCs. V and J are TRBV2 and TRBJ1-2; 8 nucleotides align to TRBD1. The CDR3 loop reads CASTDRGGYTF. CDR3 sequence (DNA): TGTGCCAGCACCGACAGGGGCGGCTACACCTTC. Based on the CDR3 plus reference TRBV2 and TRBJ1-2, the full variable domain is EPEVTQTPSHQVTQMGQEVILRCVPISNHLYFYWYRQILGQKVEFLVSFYNNEISEKSEIFDDQFSVERPDGSNFTLKIRSTKLEDSAMYFCASTDRGGYTFGSGTRLTVV.